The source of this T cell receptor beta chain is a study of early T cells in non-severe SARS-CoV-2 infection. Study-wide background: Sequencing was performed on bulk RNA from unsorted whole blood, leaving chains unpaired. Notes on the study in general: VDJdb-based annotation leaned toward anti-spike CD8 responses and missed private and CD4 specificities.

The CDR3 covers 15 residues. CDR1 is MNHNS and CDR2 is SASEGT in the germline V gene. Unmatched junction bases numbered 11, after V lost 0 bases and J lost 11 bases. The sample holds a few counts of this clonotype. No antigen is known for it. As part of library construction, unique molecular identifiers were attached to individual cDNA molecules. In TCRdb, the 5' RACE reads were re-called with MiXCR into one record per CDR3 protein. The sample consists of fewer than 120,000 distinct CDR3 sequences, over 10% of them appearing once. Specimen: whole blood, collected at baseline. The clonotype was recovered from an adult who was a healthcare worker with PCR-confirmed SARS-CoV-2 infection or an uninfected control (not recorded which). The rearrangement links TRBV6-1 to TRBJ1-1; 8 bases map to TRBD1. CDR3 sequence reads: CASSEARAGGRAAFF. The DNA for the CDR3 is TGTGCCAGCAGTGAAGCGAGGGCAGGGGGCAGGGCGGCTTTCTTT.